This T cell receptor beta chain is drawn from a study of cytomegalovirus exposure and HLA in healthy donors. About the study: The approximately 680 first-cohort repertoires and the roughly 120 validation repertoires shared the same platform, a later analysis reported.

Libraries were prepared by immunoSEQ multiplex PCR; TCRdb keeps only in-frame clonotypes and omits some of them. The sample lists 85,000 to 90,000 clones, roughly 96% occurring once. As for this clone: The target antigen is unknown.

Overall study results and limits: The study designated around 150 TCR beta chains cytomegalovirus-associated. Published work reported that the classifier diagnosed cytomegalovirus status with high specificity and sensitivity. In vitro work confirmed that three CMV-associated chains recognize CMV antigens.

With V trimmed by 5 bases and J by 5 bases, 9 bases remained unmatched. The CDR3 length is 16 residues. Germline assignment: CDR1 WNHNN and CDR2 SYGVQD (reference sequence). The material sequenced was PBMCs. The TCR sequence derives from a man aged 18 to 29 in good health and CMV-seronegative. The chain carries TRBV10-1 and TRBJ2-1, with TRBD2 matching over 10 bases. Here the CDR3 reads CASSREGSGRDNEQFF. CDR3 coding DNA: TGCGCCAGCAGTAGGGAAGGAAGCGGGAGGGACAATGAGCAGTTCTTC.